The rows below give T cell receptor beta chains drawn from one sample of a study of blood T cells in healthy people across ages. TCRdb independently ran MiXCR on the 5' RACE reads; one entry per CDR3 protein. The sample shows hundreds of thousands of distinct CDR3 sequences, 58% of them seen only once. Sequenced sample: blood. These receptors were obtained from a man aged 30-40 years in good health. The CDR3 runs from the conserved cysteine through the conserved F or W. Fields, in order: clone size, V gene, J gene, D gene, CDR3 protein, CDR3 DNA. D genes are given only for firm matches. Clone size is not always given. Where it is, it says once, few, many or a class for expanded clones.

abundance: NA; v_gene: TRBV20-1; j_gene: TRBJ1-5; d_gene: NA; CDR3aa: CSAPGGSVSNQPQHF; CDR3nt: TGCAGTGCTCCCGGGGGGAGCGTAAGCAATCAGCCCCAGCATTTT
abundance: NA; v_gene: TRBV7-2; j_gene: TRBJ2-3; d_gene: TRBD2; CDR3aa: CASRYTSGTPTDTQYF; CDR3nt: TGTGCCAGCAGGTACACTAGCGGGACACCCACAGATACGCAGTATTTT
abundance: NA; v_gene: TRBV10-3; j_gene: TRBJ1-2; d_gene: NA; CDR3aa: CAIRQVLVHGYTF; CDR3nt: TGTGCCATCCGACAGGTCCTCGTACATGGCTACACCTTC
abundance: few; v_gene: TRBV9; j_gene: TRBJ2-4; d_gene: TRBD1; CDR3aa: CASSHATGTGTKNIQYF; CDR3nt: TGTGCCAGCAGCCACGCAACCGGGACAGGGACCAAAAACATTCAGTACTTC
abundance: few; v_gene: TRBV5-1; j_gene: TRBJ1-5; d_gene: NA; CDR3aa: CASSLAGANQPQHF; CDR3nt: TGCGCCAGCAGCTTGGCAGGAGCCAATCAGCCCCAGCATTTT
abundance: NA; v_gene: TRBV5-5; j_gene: TRBJ2-7; d_gene: NA; CDR3aa: CASSFDNYEQYF; CDR3nt: TGTGCCAGCAGCTTCGACAATTACGAGCAGTACTTC
abundance: few; v_gene: TRBV18; j_gene: TRBJ2-5; d_gene: TRBD2; CDR3aa: CASSPPVGLADKETQYF; CDR3nt: TGTGCCAGCTCACCACCGGTCGGACTAGCAGATAAAGAGACCCAGTACTTC
abundance: NA; v_gene: TRBV9; j_gene: TRBJ1-2; d_gene: TRBD1; CDR3aa: CASSVGTTGCGYTF; CDR3nt: TGTGCCAGCAGCGTAGGGACGACAGGGTGTGGCTACACCTTC
abundance: few; v_gene: TRBV12-3/TRBV12-4; j_gene: TRBJ2-5; d_gene: NA; CDR3aa: CASSLARLVGTQYF; CDR3nt: TGTGCCAGCAGTTTAGCAAGGCTGGTTGGGACCCAGTACTTC
abundance: few; v_gene: TRBV7-2; j_gene: TRBJ2-5; d_gene: NA; CDR3aa: CASSLTLLGETQYF; CDR3nt: TGTGCCAGCAGCTTGACCCTCCTCGGAGAGACCCAGTACTTC
abundance: few; v_gene: TRBV2; j_gene: TRBJ2-1; d_gene: TRBD1; CDR3aa: CASSPYWTGAGNEQFF; CDR3nt: TGTGCCAGCAGTCCCTATTGGACAGGGGCGGGCAATGAGCAGTTCTTC
abundance: NA; v_gene: TRBV21-1; j_gene: TRBJ2-3; d_gene: NA; CDR3aa: CASSNGVLVFTQYF; CDR3nt: TGTGCCAGCAGCAACGGGGTTCTCGTATTTACGCAGTATTTT
abundance: many; v_gene: TRBV4-1; j_gene: TRBJ1-1; d_gene: NA; CDR3aa: CASTPSGKNTEAFF; CDR3nt: TGCGCCAGCACCCCAAGCGGGAAGAACACTGAAGCTTTCTTT
abundance: NA; v_gene: TRBV28; j_gene: TRBJ1-1; d_gene: NA; CDR3aa: CASSLGGDRIAEAFF; CDR3nt: TGTGCCAGCAGTTTAGGTGGGGACCGAATCGCTGAAGCTTTCTTT
abundance: NA; v_gene: TRBV4-3; j_gene: TRBJ2-7; d_gene: NA; CDR3aa: CASSQYRESYEQYF; CDR3nt: TGCGCCAGCAGCCAATACAGGGAATCCTACGAGCAGTACTTC
abundance: NA; v_gene: TRBV29-1; j_gene: TRBJ2-7; d_gene: NA; CDR3aa: CSVKVSPQQYF; CDR3nt: TGCAGCGTTAAAGTATCTCCCCAGCAGTACTTC
abundance: NA; v_gene: TRBV29-1; j_gene: TRBJ2-1; d_gene: TRBD2; CDR3aa: CSVELAGGRSEQFF; CDR3nt: TGCAGCGTTGAACTAGCGGGAGGTCGAAGTGAGCAGTTCTTC
abundance: NA; v_gene: TRBV20-1; j_gene: TRBJ1-6; d_gene: NA; CDR3aa: CSARGVGSSYNSPLHF; CDR3nt: TGCAGTGCTAGAGGGGTGGGAAGCTCCTATAATTCACCCCTCCACTTT
abundance: NA; v_gene: TRBV7-2; j_gene: TRBJ2-5; d_gene: TRBD1; CDR3aa: CASSLVPGGGKTQYF; CDR3nt: TGTGCCAGCAGCTTAGTTCCAGGGGGTGGAAAGACCCAGTACTTC
abundance: NA; v_gene: TRBV9; j_gene: TRBJ2-1; d_gene: TRBD2; CDR3aa: CASTRAGENGEQFF; CDR3nt: TGTGCCAGCACCCGGGCGGGAGAGAATGGTGAGCAGTTCTTC
abundance: NA; v_gene: TRBV6-1; j_gene: TRBJ2-7; d_gene: TRBD1; CDR3aa: CASSDGTGLFYEQYF; CDR3nt: TGTGCCAGCAGTGACGGGACAGGGCTTTTCTACGAGCAGTACTTC
abundance: NA; v_gene: TRBV3-1; j_gene: TRBJ1-4; d_gene: NA; CDR3aa: CASSQGAPTGEKLFF; CDR3nt: TGTGCCAGCAGCCAAGGGGCGCCGACCGGAGAAAAACTGTTTTTT
abundance: NA; v_gene: TRBV5-1; j_gene: TRBJ1-6; d_gene: NA; CDR3aa: CASSLRPDRSFSPLHF; CDR3nt: TGCGCCAGCAGCTTAAGACCCGACAGGTCGTTTTCACCCCTCCACTTT
abundance: NA; v_gene: TRBV20-1; j_gene: TRBJ2-7; d_gene: NA; CDR3aa: CSAFGEGDEQYF; CDR3nt: TGCAGTGCCTTTGGGGAGGGGGACGAGCAGTACTTC
abundance: NA; v_gene: TRBV20-1; j_gene: TRBJ1-2; d_gene: NA; CDR3aa: CSARSEANYGYTF; CDR3nt: TGCAGTGCTAGATCGGAGGCTAACTATGGCTACACCTTC
abundance: NA; v_gene: TRBV4-2; j_gene: TRBJ2-4; d_gene: NA; CDR3aa: CASSQDLEGTKNIQYF; CDR3nt: TGTGCCAGCAGCCAAGATCTCGAGGGGACCAAAAACATTCAGTACTTC
abundance: NA; v_gene: TRBV5-1; j_gene: TRBJ2-5; d_gene: NA; CDR3aa: CASSLGFGLQETQYF; CDR3nt: TGCGCCAGCAGCTTGGGGTTCGGGCTGCAAGAGACCCAGTACTTC
abundance: NA; v_gene: TRBV20-1; j_gene: TRBJ1-1; d_gene: NA; CDR3aa: CSAKSAQGLSEAFF; CDR3nt: TGCAGTGCAAAATCCGCACAGGGATTATCTGAAGCTTTCTTT
abundance: once; v_gene: TRBV7-9; j_gene: TRBJ1-2; d_gene: TRBD1; CDR3aa: CASSLVQGAPGYTF; CDR3nt: TGTGCCAGCAGCTTAGTGCAGGGGGCGCCGGGCTACACCTTC
abundance: few; v_gene: TRBV7-2; j_gene: TRBJ2-4; d_gene: NA; CDR3aa: CASSLARGGIAKNIQYF; CDR3nt: TGTGCCAGCAGCTTAGCGAGAGGGGGAATAGCCAAAAACATTCAGTACTTC
abundance: few; v_gene: TRBV7-9; j_gene: TRBJ2-5; d_gene: TRBD1; CDR3aa: CASSPLDRAGGETQYF; CDR3nt: TGTGCCAGCAGCCCATTGGACAGGGCGGGTGGGGAGACCCAGTACTTC
abundance: NA; v_gene: TRBV20-1; j_gene: TRBJ1-5; d_gene: NA; CDR3aa: CSARGPQVGNQPQHF; CDR3nt: TGCAGTGCTAGGGGGCCGCAGGTGGGCAATCAGCCCCAGCATTTT
abundance: NA; v_gene: TRBV12-3/TRBV12-4; j_gene: TRBJ1-2; d_gene: TRBD1; CDR3aa: CASSHGQGAFSDYGYTF; CDR3nt: TGTGCCAGCAGTCACGGACAGGGGGCGTTTTCTGACTATGGCTACACCTTC
abundance: once; v_gene: TRBV5-1; j_gene: TRBJ2-4; d_gene: NA; CDR3aa: CASRAPTKNIQYF; CDR3nt: TGCGCCAGCAGGGCCCCGACCAAAAACATTCAGTACTTC
abundance: few; v_gene: TRBV10-2; j_gene: TRBJ2-5; d_gene: TRBD2; CDR3aa: CATSGGSLQETQYF; CDR3nt: TGCGCCACCAGCGGGGGGTCTTTGCAAGAGACCCAGTACTTC
abundance: NA; v_gene: TRBV6-5; j_gene: TRBJ2-7; d_gene: NA; CDR3aa: CASSYGPSPYEQYF; CDR3nt: TGTGCCAGCAGTTACGGCCCCAGTCCCTACGAGCAGTACTTC
abundance: NA; v_gene: TRBV9; j_gene: TRBJ2-1; d_gene: NA; CDR3aa: CASSVEEAPSYNEQFF; CDR3nt: TGTGCCAGCAGCGTAGAGGAAGCCCCATCCTACAATGAGCAGTTCTTC
abundance: NA; v_gene: TRBV6-5; j_gene: TRBJ2-7; d_gene: TRBD2; CDR3aa: CASRGTTTAVQYF; CDR3nt: TGTGCCAGCAGGGGGACTACCACGGCGGTGCAGTACTTC
abundance: many; v_gene: TRBV4-3; j_gene: TRBJ2-4; d_gene: TRBD1; CDR3aa: CASSQDWDRGDIQYF; CDR3nt: TGCGCCAGCAGCCAAGATTGGGACAGGGGCGACATTCAGTACTTC